These 6 T cell receptor beta chains originate from one sample sequenced in a study of blood T cell repertoires in COVID-19. Assay used: immunoSEQ multiplex PCR; TCRdb lists only in-frame clones, some missing. This sample has about 48,000 clones; 75% to 90% occur once, and the top ten carry roughly 55%. The specimen sequenced was peripheral blood. All receptors come from a man aged 65 to 79 with acute or convalescent COVID-19.

The chain carries TRBV5-1 and TRBJ1-3; D remains unclear. The V gene lost 4 bases and the J gene lost 2 bases, with 10 bases spanning the gap. CDR1 is SGHRS, CDR2 YFSETQ, per germline. This CDR3 is built from 14 residues. DNA of the CDR3: TGCGCCAGCAGCCTGGGTTTTACTGGAAACACCATATATTTT. It specifies CASSLGFTGNTIYF.

The rearrangement links TRBV6-5 to TRBJ2-7; possibly TRBD2 for D (7 bases). V was pared by 6 bases and J by 9 bases, with 15 bases between. This CDR3 spans 12 amino acids. Germline assignment: CDR1 MNHEY and CDR2 SVGAGI. CDR3 loop: CASSHEGGRQYF. CDR3 nucleotides: TGTGCCAGCAGCCACGAGGGGGGGAGGCAGTACTTC.

The V and J genes are TRBV6-5 and TRBJ2-4; tentative D call: TRBD2 (6 bases). The CDR3 totals 15 residues. Germline values: CDR1 MNHEY, CDR2 SVGAGI. V lost 2 bases, J lost 6 bases, and 14 bases lay in between. In DNA, the CDR3 is TGTGCCAGCAGTTACAGCCCGGGGGAGACAAACATTCAGTACTTC. As protein: CASSYSPGETNIQYF.

This chain joins TRBV5-8 and TRBJ1-2, with 8 bases fitting TRBD1. The CDR3 loop spans 14 amino acids. The ends lost 4 bases at V and 8 bases at J; junction bases unmatched: 10. The germline CDR1 and CDR2 sequences are SGHTS and YDEGEE. As DNA, the CDR3 is TGTGCCAGCAGCCAGGACAGGGAAGGGGGAGGCTACACCTTC. It yields the protein CASSQDREGGGYTF.

The V and J genes are TRBV7-9 and TRBJ1-6; tentative D call: TRBD1 (5 bases). Germline CDR1 SEHNR, CDR2 FQNEAQ (reference sequence). Trimming shortened V by 3 bases and J by 8 bases, and 11 bases separated the two germline ends. CDR3 size: 14 residues. CDR3 amino acids: CASSLGRADSPLHF. DNA for the CDR3: TGTGCCAGCAGCTTGGGCAGGGCGGATTCACCCCTCCACTTT.

The rearrangement links TRBV6-6 to TRBJ1-5; 7 nucleotides agree with TRBD1. Losses at the gene ends were 5 bases for V and 2 bases for J; bases not matched to a gene: 9. The CDR3 has 16 residues. CDR1 is MNHNY, CDR2 SVGAGI, per germline (reference sequence). The CDR3 DNA sequence: TGTGCCAGCAGTCGAACAGGGGAAAGGGGCAATCAGCCCCAGCATTTT. It yields the protein CASSRTGERGNQPQHF.